Listed below are T cell receptor beta chains from one sample, sequenced in a study of response to subunit inactivated influenza vaccine. MiXCR was run by TCRdb on the RT-PCR reads, yielding one entry per CDR3 protein. This table has about 650,000 distinct CDR3 sequences, about 14% appearing once. This sample comprised PBMCs from blood, obtained 14 to 15 days before vaccination. Receptors originate from a man between 45 and 60 years old who received an inactivated influenza vaccine. Both conserved end residues are part of each CDR3. D genes are given only for firm matches. Size values are once, few and many counts, or a class for expanded clones, and some rows have none.

V gene	D gene	clone size	J gene	CDR3 DNA	CDR3 protein
TRBV5-1	TRBD1	-	TRBJ1-2	TGCGCCAGCAGCTCGACCGGGACAGGGGTAGCCTACACCTTC	CASSSTGTGVAYTF
TRBV12-3/TRBV12-4	TRBD1	few	TRBJ2-3	TGTGCCAGCAGATATACAGGGGGCAAAATGGATACGCAGTATTTT	CASRYTGGKMDTQYF
TRBV2	TRBD1	-	TRBJ1-5	TGTGCCAGCAACCCGGGACAGGGCGGCCAGCCCCAGCATTTT	CASNPGQGGQPQHF
TRBV7-9	TRBD1	-	TRBJ2-1	TGTGCCAGCAGTAAGGGACAGAACAATGAGCAGTTCTTC	CASSKGQNNEQFF
TRBV27	-	-	TRBJ1-2	TGTGCCAGCAGTTTATACAGGACAACTAACTATGGCTACACCTTC	CASSLYRTTNYGYTF
TRBV20-1	-	few	TRBJ1-1	TGCAGTGCCCAGGGGACACACCCGAACACTGAAGCTTTCTTT	CSAQGTHPNTEAFF
TRBV11-2	-	many	TRBJ2-1	TGTGCCAGCAGCTCAGGGACAATTTTCAATGAGCAGTTCTTC	CASSSGTIFNEQFF
TRBV5-1	-	few	TRBJ2-3	TGCGCCAGCAGCTTGGTGTCCAGGGCCAGCACAGATACGCAGTATTTT	CASSLVSRASTDTQYF
TRBV5-1	-	-	TRBJ1-1	TGCGCCAGCAGCTTGTATACAGGAGGGCCGAACACTGAAGCTTTCTTT	CASSLYTGGPNTEAFF
TRBV11-2	-	-	TRBJ2-5	TGTGCCAGCAGCTTAGCCGCAGGGGGGGCCGGAGAGACCCAGTACTTC	CASSLAAGGAGETQYF
TRBV10-3	TRBD1	many	TRBJ1-1	TGTGCCATCAGTGAAAGCTTGGGCGGACAGGGAAAGGGCACTGAAGCTTTCTTT	CAISESLGGQGKGTEAFF
TRBV29-1	-	few	TRBJ2-5	TGCAGCGTTGGTGGCGGCAGTAACACCCAGTACTTC	CSVGGGSNTQYF
TRBV7-9	TRBD2	-	TRBJ2-1	TGTGCCAGCAGCTTAGGGGGCGGGGGGATTGGAGAGCAGTTCTTC	CASSLGGGGIGEQFF
TRBV7-2	-	few	TRBJ2-5	TGTGCCAGCAGCTTAGGGTTGGCAGGGTGGAACCAGTACTTC	CASSLGLAGWNQYF
TRBV20-1	TRBD1	few	TRBJ1-2	TGCAGTGCCTCAGGACAGGGGATAGGCTACACCTTC	CSASGQGIGYTF
TRBV9	TRBD2	-	TRBJ2-2	TGTGCCAGCAGCGTGAGGACTAGCGGGGAGAACACCGGGGAGCTGTTTTTT	CASSVRTSGENTGELFF
TRBV20-1	-	few	TRBJ2-4	TGCAGTGCTAGACAGCGTGGAAACATTCAGTACTTC	CSARQRGNIQYF
TRBV11-3	TRBD2	-	TRBJ2-3	TGTGCCAGCAGCTTAGGTCTAGCGGAGACCGGCACAGATACGCAGTATTTT	CASSLGLAETGTDTQYF
TRBV7-3	-	-	TRBJ2-2	TGTGCCAGCAGCTTAACGGGAGAGGGAAGGGGCACCGGGGAGCTGTTTTTT	CASSLTGEGRGTGELFF
TRBV23-1	-	-	TRBJ2-7	TGCGCCAGCAGTCAATCGGATTCTAGGCGCTACTTCTCCTACGAGCAGTACTTC	CASSQSDSRRYFSYEQYF
TRBV7-9	-	many	TRBJ2-5	TGTGCCAGCGCCAGGGAAGAGACCCAGTACTTC	CASAREETQYF
TRBV12-3/TRBV12-4	TRBD2	few	TRBJ2-2	TGTGCCAGCCTCTCGGGAGCCGCTAGCGGAACCGGGGAGCTGTTTTTT	CASLSGAASGTGELFF
TRBV20-1	-	-	TRBJ1-5	TGCAGTGCTAGAGATCTGGTCGAGTTGCCCCAGCATTTT	CSARDLVELPQHF
TRBV29-1	-	few	TRBJ1-2	TGCAGCGCTGGTGGGGGGGACTATGGCTACACCTTC	CSAGGGDYGYTF
TRBV27	-	-	TRBJ2-2	TGTGCCAGCAGCATAGGGACGTCCGGGGAGCTGTTTTTT	CASSIGTSGELFF
TRBV6-2/TRBV6-3	TRBD1	few	TRBJ2-3	TGTGCCAGCAGCCCTCCCCGGGACAGTAGCACAGATACGCAGTATTTT	CASSPPRDSSTDTQYF
TRBV5-8	-	once	TRBJ1-2	TGTGCCAGCAGCTTTATGTTGAACTATGGCTACACCTTC	CASSFMLNYGYTF
TRBV5-1	-	-	TRBJ2-3	TGCGCCACTGGGCGTGGGGGCACAGATACGCAGTATTTT	CATGRGGTDTQYF
TRBV7-9	-	few	TRBJ1-1	TGTGCCAGCAGGCCAGGGGTCGGGACTGAAGCTTTCTTT	CASRPGVGTEAFF
TRBV12-3/TRBV12-4	TRBD1	many	TRBJ1-1	TGTGCCAGCAGTTTAGGGACAGGGGCCACTGAAGCTTTCTTT	CASSLGTGATEAFF
TRBV20-1	TRBD2	-	TRBJ2-1	TGCAGTGCACCGAATGTCCTAGCGGCCTACAATGAGCAGTTCTTC	CSAPNVLAAYNEQFF
TRBV6-5	-	-	TRBJ2-7	TGTGCCAGCAGTTATGCCGATACACCCGGCTACGAGCAGTACTTC	CASSYADTPGYEQYF
TRBV28	-	few	TRBJ1-6	TGTGCCAGCAGTTTATTACCGCCGGGCTATAATTCACCCCTCCACTTT	CASSLLPPGYNSPLHF
TRBV29-1	-	few	TRBJ1-2	TGCAGCGTTGTAGGACAGACGAACAACTATGGCTACACCTTC	CSVVGQTNNYGYTF
TRBV11-2	-	few	TRBJ2-7	TGTGCCAGCAGGCACGGGGGGCGATCCTACGAGCAGTACTTC	CASRHGGRSYEQYF
TRBV6-1	TRBD2	-	TRBJ2-3	TGTGCCAGCAGGGGTAGCGGGAGCAGCACAGATACGCAGTATTTT	CASRGSGSSTDTQYF
TRBV20-1	TRBD2	few	TRBJ2-3	TGCAGTGCCACCGAGGTGGCTAGCGGGAACGCAGATACGCAGTATTTT	CSATEVASGNADTQYF
TRBV29-1	-	few	TRBJ1-1	TGCAGCGTTGAACCGCCGGGATCCACTGAAGCTTTCTTT	CSVEPPGSTEAFF
TRBV10-3	TRBD1	many	TRBJ1-1	TGTGCCATCAGCCGACAGGGGTACACTGAAGCTTTCTTT	CAISRQGYTEAFF
TRBV20-1	-	-	TRBJ2-1	TGCAGTGCTAGGATTCAAGGGGAGCAGTTCTTC	CSARIQGEQFF
TRBV28	-	-	TRBJ2-3	TGTGCCAGCAGTTTTGAGTTAGGCACAGATACGCAGTATTTT	CASSFELGTDTQYF